The source of this T cell receptor beta chain is a study of shared clonotypes between healthy human individuals. Study observations and caveats: Some naive CD4 clonotypes, 4% to 6%, turned up in common across a handful of donors.

The CD4+ fraction was divided into a CD45RA+ naive subset and a CD45RA-negative memory subset. A remark on this clone: Antigen unknown.

In the original analysis: Filtering differed since immunoSEQ provided only junctions, with no quality scores. The repertoire was sequenced with immunoSEQ multiplex PCR; TCRdb's copy has only in-frame clones and lacks some. V, J and clone size are those of that table, while D and trimming were read from the DNA. The table records more than 1.2 million clones, 98% of them present only once. The germline V gene has CDR1 SGHTA and CDR2 FQGTGA. The CDR3 spans 15 residues. Trimming removed 1 base from V and 2 bases from J, with 12 bases in between. The sample consisted of naive CD4+ T cells sorted from blood. Subset described: CD45RA+ positively selected. The TCR sequence derives from a young man in good health. The gene calls are TRBV7-3 and TRBJ2-7; D remains unclear. The CDR3 bases are TGTGCCAGCAGCTTAATTCCTGCAGCGACCTACGAGCAGTACTTC. It codes for CASSLIPAATYEQYF.